This T cell receptor (beta chain) is drawn from a study of T cell repertoires in cytomegalovirus infection (dated by TCRdb to 2018 to 2020). For the wider study: Alongside well-studied HLA-B-restricted epitopes, the peptide stimulations were aimed at recently identified HLA-C-restricted CMV epitopes, whose presentation resists viral immunomodulation. Donor HLA type was relevant to the analysis, because carriage of CMV infection together with the matching HLA type was indicated by public TCR beta signatures.

Worth noting for this clonotype: The clone's antigen remains unknown. No much larger clonotype is one base removed from it; base qualities were not supplied.

The CDR3 numbers 12 residues from cysteine through phenylalanine. Only the CDR3 region is kept as DNA, spanning 36 bases read in frame from base 1. As encoded in the germline V gene (reference sequence), CDR1 is LNHDA while CDR2 is SQIVND. Relative to germline, V is 5 bases shorter and J is 3 bases shorter, with 8 bases between their ends. The paper as a whole reports these results and caveats: Cumulative frequency of public TCR beta family members discriminated carriers of CMV infection plus the relevant HLA type in this cohort and an independent roughly 330-donor cohort. The ex vivo response was dominated by HLA-C-restricted CMV-specific TCR beta clonotypes, which also provided the single most frequent clonotype in two of eight donors.

These reads were obtained on an Illumina HiSeq 1500. TCRdb itself trimmed the public reads at Q25 with fastp, ran MiXCR and retained productive beta chains. Rows with one shared CDR3 protein collapse into an entry with the most common genes and DNA. A total of some 940,000 distinct CDR3 sequences appear in this sample, around 32% of them only once. The ten largest clones add up to over 12% of the sample. What the treatment or condition label conveys for this sample: in vitro stimulation with specific CMV peptide epitopes to enrich CMV-specific T cells. This TCR came from a human donor in good health (CMV status not recorded). Some clones in this sample may be carry-over from other donors' samples. This chain joins TRBV19 to TRBJ2-7; the D gene cannot be resolved reliably. The sample was cultured CD8+ T cells from PBMCs, taken from culture after CMV antigen stimulation. The CDR3 is CASSPGFYEQYF. The base sequence is TGTGCCAGTAGTCCCGGCTTCTACGAGCAGTACTTC.